The rows below give T cell receptor beta chains drawn from one sample of a study of cytomegalovirus exposure and HLA in healthy donors. Profiling relied on immunoSEQ multiplex PCR, and the TCRdb table lists in-frame clones only, not all of them. The sample table includes approximately 80,000 clones. Sequenced sample: PBMCs. Receptors originate from a woman aged 30 to 39 in good health and CMV-seronegative. The CDR3 runs from the conserved cysteine through the conserved F or W. A D gene is named only where the DNA matches it firmly.

J gene | V gene | CDR3 length | D gene | CDR3 DNA | CDR3 protein
TRBJ1-1 | TRBV7-9 | 12 | TRBD1 | TGTGCCAGCAGCCTTCGGGACAGGGAAGCTTTCTTT | CASSLRDREAFF
TRBJ2-7 | TRBV30 | 13 | TRBD1 | TGTGCCTCTCAGGGGGTCCGCTCCTACGAGCAGTACTTC | CASQGVRSYEQYF
TRBJ1-1 | TRBV6-5 | 15 | . | TGTGCCAGCAGTTACGCTCTTGGGGCACGGACTGAAGCTTTCTTT | CASSYALGARTEAFF
TRBJ2-2 | TRBV29-1 | 12 | . | TGCAGCGTTGATGAGGGTCCCGGGGAGCTGTTTTTT | CSVDEGPGELFF
TRBJ2-1 | TRBV4-1 | 16 | . | TGCGCCAGCAGCCAAGACAATTCGGGGTCTTACAATGAGCAGTTCTTC | CASSQDNSGSYNEQFF
TRBJ2-3 | TRBV27 | 15 | TRBD2 | TGTGCCAGCAGCTTTAGCGGGGGAGAGGGGAATACGCAGTATTTT | CASSFSGGEGNTQYF
TRBJ1-2 | TRBV4-1 | 13 | . | TGCGCCAGCAGCCAGAGCGGAAACTATGGCTACACCTTC | CASSQSGNYGYTF
TRBJ2-1 | TRBV18 | 18 | TRBD2 | TGTGCCAGCTCACCAGAAATAGAAGTAGCGGGGGGGTACAATGAGCAGTTCTTC | CASSPEIEVAGGYNEQFF
TRBJ1-5 | TRBV2 | 15 | TRBD1 | TGTGCCAGCAGTGAAGCCGGGACAGGCAATCAGCCCCAGCATTTT | CASSEAGTGNQPQHF
TRBJ1-2 | TRBV6-1 | 12 | . | TGTGCCAGCAGGGACATTGTTTGGTGGAACACCTTC | CASRDIVWWNTF
TRBJ2-7 | TRBV5-4 | 13 | . | TGTGCCAGCAGCTTTGGCACCACCTACGAGCAGTACTTC | CASSFGTTYEQYF
TRBJ1-1 | TRBV2 | 12 | TRBD1 | TGTGCCAGCAGTTTACAGGGGACTGAAGCTTTCTTT | CASSLQGTEAFF
TRBJ2-7 | TRBV29-1 | 13 | TRBD1 | TGCAGCGTCGCCGGGACAGTCGCCTACGAGCAGTACTTC | CSVAGTVAYEQYF
TRBJ1-1 | TRBV19 | 14 | . | TGTGCCAGTAGTAGCGGACGGGAGGACACTGAAGCTTTCTTT | CASSSGREDTEAFF
TRBJ1-4 | TRBV19 | 14 | . | TGTGCCAGTAGTCCAAGCCTGGGGGCCCTGAGACTGTTTTTT | CASSPSLGALRLFF
TRBJ2-1 | TRBV4-1 | 15 | . | TGCGCCAGCAGCCAAGGGTATGGGGCCAACAATGAGCAGTTCTTC | CASSQGYGANNEQFF
TRBJ2-7 | TRBV6-1 | 15 | TRBD2 | TGTGCCAGCAGGCAGACTAGCGGGGCGCTCTACGAGCAGTACTTC | CASRQTSGALYEQYF
TRBJ2-7 | TRBV29-1 | 12 | . | TGCAGCGTGGGACTGAGCTCCTACGAGCAGTACTTC | CSVGLSSYEQYF
TRBJ1-4 | TRBV6-6 | 14 | TRBD1 | TGTGCCAGCAGCGCGGGACAGAGTAATGAAAAACTGTTTTTT | CASSAGQSNEKLFF
TRBJ2-1 | TRBV4-1 | 14 | . | TGCGCCAGCAGCAAGGCAGGGGTTGACAATGAGCAGTTCTTC | CASSKAGVDNEQFF
TRBJ1-4 | TRBV30 | 12 | . | TGTGCAGGAGACAGAAATAATGAAAAACTGTTTTTT | CAGDRNNEKLFF
TRBJ1-1 | TRBV19 | 13 | . | TGTGCCAGTAGTATCCAGTCGTACACTGAAGCTTTCTTT | CASSIQSYTEAFF
TRBJ1-4 | TRBV9 | 15 | . | TGTGCCAGCAGCGTAGACGCGGGGCTCCGGGAAAAACTGTTTTTT | CASSVDAGLREKLFF
TRBJ2-2 | TRBV30 | 15 | . | TGTGCCGGGAGTACCCCGGACTCCTCGGCCGGGGAGCTGTTTTTT | CAGSTPDSSAGELFF